These T cell receptor beta chains were read from a single sample in a study of post-analysis software for immune sequencing data. TCRdb passed the PCR reads through MiXCR, listing each CDR3 protein once. The table has about 160,000 distinct CDR3 sequences, roughly 40% seen once. Sequencing was performed on blood, taken after autologous hematopoietic stem cell transplantation. Receptors originate from a girl between 5 and 17 years old with multiple sclerosis. CDR3s include the opening cysteine and the closing phenylalanine or tryptophan. D genes are given only for firm matches. Size is omitted from some rows. Given values are once, few, many or a class for expanded clones.

j_call: TRBJ1-1; clone_size: NA; v_call: TRBV7-9; d_call: NA; cdr3_length: 17; cdr3_nt: TGTGCCAGCAGCGAGTTGCGGGGGGGGCGAAGAGGCACTGAAGCTTTCTTT; cdr3_aa: CASSELRGGRRGTEAFF
j_call: TRBJ2-5; clone_size: NA; v_call: TRBV10-3; d_call: TRBD1; cdr3_length: 13; cdr3_nt: TGTGCCATCAACGACAGGGATCAAGAGACCCAGTACTTC; cdr3_aa: CAINDRDQETQYF
j_call: TRBJ2-6; clone_size: NA; v_call: TRBV27; d_call: NA; cdr3_length: 13; cdr3_nt: TGTGCCACCTCTGACCCTGGGGCCAACGTCCTGACTTTC; cdr3_aa: CATSDPGANVLTF
j_call: TRBJ1-2; clone_size: NA; v_call: TRBV7-2; d_call: TRBD1; cdr3_length: 14; cdr3_nt: TGTGCCAGCAGCGAAAGGACAGGCTTAGGTGGCTACACCTTC; cdr3_aa: CASSERTGLGGYTF
j_call: TRBJ2-5; clone_size: NA; v_call: TRBV29-1; d_call: NA; cdr3_length: 14; cdr3_nt: TGCAGCGTCGATAGACAGAGCCGACCAAAGACCCAGTACTTC; cdr3_aa: CSVDRQSRPKTQYF
j_call: TRBJ2-2; clone_size: few; v_call: TRBV10-3; d_call: TRBD2; cdr3_length: 17; cdr3_nt: TGTGCCATCAGCGGCGGACTAGCGGGAGTGGAGACCGGGGAGCTGTTTTTT; cdr3_aa: CAISGGLAGVETGELFF
j_call: TRBJ2-5; clone_size: NA; v_call: TRBV20-1; d_call: TRBD2; cdr3_length: 14; cdr3_nt: TGCAGTGCCACTAGCGGGAGGGCCCTGGAGACCCAGTACTTC; cdr3_aa: CSATSGRALETQYF
j_call: TRBJ2-1; clone_size: few; v_call: TRBV30; d_call: TRBD2; cdr3_length: 11; cdr3_nt: TGTGCCTGGAGGGCGGGACTAGCAGAGTTCTTC; cdr3_aa: CAWRAGLAEFF
j_call: TRBJ2-2; clone_size: NA; v_call: TRBV6-6; d_call: TRBD2; cdr3_length: 16; cdr3_nt: TGTGCCATTCCCCGGGGTAGCGGGAGTATAGGCGGGGAGCTGTTTTTT; cdr3_aa: CAIPRGSGSIGGELFF
j_call: TRBJ2-5; clone_size: many; v_call: TRBV6-6; d_call: NA; cdr3_length: 12; cdr3_nt: TGTGCCTCTACGGGGGTCCAAGAGACCCAGTACTTC; cdr3_aa: CASTGVQETQYF
j_call: TRBJ1-4; clone_size: many; v_call: TRBV29-1; d_call: NA; cdr3_length: 11; cdr3_nt: TGCAGCGTTGAAGTAGGGGAAAAACTGTTTTTT; cdr3_aa: CSVEVGEKLFF
j_call: TRBJ2-3; clone_size: NA; v_call: TRBV29-1; d_call: NA; cdr3_length: 11; cdr3_nt: TGCAGCGTTGAGGTCACAGATACGCAGTATTTT; cdr3_aa: CSVEVTDTQYF
j_call: TRBJ1-4; clone_size: few; v_call: TRBV27; d_call: TRBD1; cdr3_length: 13; cdr3_nt: TGTGCCAGCAAGACAGGGGCTAATGAAAAACTGTTTTTT; cdr3_aa: CASKTGANEKLFF
j_call: TRBJ2-5; clone_size: NA; v_call: TRBV6-2/TRBV6-3; d_call: NA; cdr3_length: 13; cdr3_nt: TGTGCCAGCACCCTATTTTCGTGGGAGACCCAGTACTTC; cdr3_aa: CASTLFSWETQYF
j_call: TRBJ2-3; clone_size: NA; v_call: TRBV9; d_call: TRBD2; cdr3_length: 19; cdr3_nt: TGTGCCAGCAGCGTAGGAGGTGGGACTAGCGGTTTTCACACAGATACGCAGTATTTT; cdr3_aa: CASSVGGGTSGFHTDTQYF
j_call: TRBJ2-1; clone_size: few; v_call: TRBV11-2; d_call: TRBD2; cdr3_length: 14; cdr3_nt: TGTGCCAGCAGCATGGGACTAGCCCCCGATGAGCAGTTCTTC; cdr3_aa: CASSMGLAPDEQFF
j_call: TRBJ2-7; clone_size: NA; v_call: TRBV7-6; d_call: NA; cdr3_length: 13; cdr3_nt: TGTGCCAGCAGCCCGGAGGGCCTGAGAGAGCAGGACTTC; cdr3_aa: CASSPEGLREQDF
j_call: TRBJ2-7; clone_size: many; v_call: TRBV29-1; d_call: TRBD2; cdr3_length: 14; cdr3_nt: TGCAGCGTTGCCCCCGGGGGGGTAGTCTACGAGCAGTACTTC; cdr3_aa: CSVAPGGVVYEQYF
j_call: TRBJ1-2; clone_size: NA; v_call: TRBV7-9; d_call: NA; cdr3_length: 12; cdr3_nt: TGTGCCAGCAGCTTAGCGGAAGATGGCTACACCTTC; cdr3_aa: CASSLAEDGYTF
j_call: TRBJ2-3; clone_size: NA; v_call: TRBV7-9; d_call: TRBD2; cdr3_length: 15; cdr3_nt: TGTGCCAGCAACTTAGCGGGACGGAGCACAGATACGCAGTATTTT; cdr3_aa: CASNLAGRSTDTQYF
j_call: TRBJ2-1; clone_size: NA; v_call: TRBV5-1; d_call: TRBD2; cdr3_length: 16; cdr3_nt: TGCGCCAGCAGCTTGGCTTGGGAGGGGTTCTACAATGAGCAGTTCTTC; cdr3_aa: CASSLAWEGFYNEQFF
j_call: TRBJ2-7; clone_size: NA; v_call: TRBV7-9; d_call: TRBD1; cdr3_length: 15; cdr3_nt: TGTGCCAGCAGCCCGGGACAGGGGGCGCTTCGCGAGCAGTACTTC; cdr3_aa: CASSPGQGALREQYF
j_call: TRBJ2-7; clone_size: few; v_call: TRBV7-2; d_call: TRBD2; cdr3_length: 13; cdr3_nt: TGTGCCAGCACCCGGGGACTAGGCTACGAGCAGTACTTC; cdr3_aa: CASTRGLGYEQYF
j_call: TRBJ2-6; clone_size: few; v_call: TRBV5-1; d_call: NA; cdr3_length: 16; cdr3_nt: TGCGCCAGCAGCTTTCAGGCGCGCTCTGGGGCCAACGTCCTGACTTTC; cdr3_aa: CASSFQARSGANVLTF
j_call: TRBJ1-5; clone_size: NA; v_call: TRBV28; d_call: NA; cdr3_length: 15; cdr3_nt: TGTGCCAGCAGTTACGGGGGCAATAGCAATCAGCCCCAGCATTTT; cdr3_aa: CASSYGGNSNQPQHF
j_call: TRBJ2-1; clone_size: NA; v_call: TRBV14; d_call: TRBD2; cdr3_length: 16; cdr3_nt: TGTGCCAGCAGCCAAGAGGGGACTAGCAATGCGGATGAGCAGTTCTTC; cdr3_aa: CASSQEGTSNADEQFF
j_call: TRBJ1-2; clone_size: few; v_call: TRBV27; d_call: NA; cdr3_length: 13; cdr3_nt: TGTGCCAGCAGTTTAAGACACAACTATGGCTACACCTTC; cdr3_aa: CASSLRHNYGYTF
j_call: TRBJ2-1; clone_size: NA; v_call: TRBV5-1; d_call: NA; cdr3_length: 13; cdr3_nt: TGCGCCAGCAGCCCCGACTTCCTCAATGAGCAGTTCTTC; cdr3_aa: CASSPDFLNEQFF
j_call: TRBJ1-6; clone_size: NA; v_call: TRBV28; d_call: NA; cdr3_length: 14; cdr3_nt: TGTGCCAGCAGTTTATTGATTGCGAATTCACCCCTCCACTTT; cdr3_aa: CASSLLIANSPLHF
j_call: TRBJ1-6; clone_size: NA; v_call: TRBV3-1; d_call: NA; cdr3_length: 13; cdr3_nt: TGTGCCAGCAGCCAAGATCGGCTTTCACCCCTCCACTTT; cdr3_aa: CASSQDRLSPLHF
j_call: TRBJ1-1; clone_size: NA; v_call: TRBV7-9; d_call: NA; cdr3_length: 15; cdr3_nt: TGTGCCAGCAGCCGTAACCAGGGACTGAACACTGAAGCTTTCTTT; cdr3_aa: CASSRNQGLNTEAFF
j_call: TRBJ2-5; clone_size: many; v_call: TRBV20-1; d_call: NA; cdr3_length: 14; cdr3_nt: TGCAGTGCTAGGAAGCAGGGCCCCCAAGAGACCCAGTACTTC; cdr3_aa: CSARKQGPQETQYF
j_call: TRBJ2-1; clone_size: NA; v_call: TRBV7-2; d_call: TRBD2; cdr3_length: 15; cdr3_nt: TGTGCCAGCAGCGTACTAGCGGGGGTGAACAATGAGCAGTTCTTC; cdr3_aa: CASSVLAGVNNEQFF
j_call: TRBJ2-1; clone_size: few; v_call: TRBV6-2/TRBV6-3; d_call: TRBD2; cdr3_length: 15; cdr3_nt: TGTGCCAGCAGTACGGGGCGGGAGGGCCGCAATGAGCAGTTCTTC; cdr3_aa: CASSTGREGRNEQFF
j_call: TRBJ2-7; clone_size: few; v_call: TRBV6-5; d_call: TRBD2; cdr3_length: 16; cdr3_nt: TGTGCCAGCAGTTTGGGCCAACTAGCGGGACAATACGAGCAGTACTTC; cdr3_aa: CASSLGQLAGQYEQYF
j_call: TRBJ2-4; clone_size: NA; v_call: TRBV7-9; d_call: NA; cdr3_length: 13; cdr3_nt: TGTGCCAGCAGCGACCAGGGGGAGGACATTCAGTACTTC; cdr3_aa: CASSDQGEDIQYF
j_call: TRBJ2-5; clone_size: few; v_call: TRBV5-1; d_call: NA; cdr3_length: 19; cdr3_nt: TGCGCCAGCAGCTTGGCGATCTGGGACTCCGCCTCGAGGAGGGAGACCCAGTACTTC; cdr3_aa: CASSLAIWDSASRRETQYF
j_call: TRBJ2-7; clone_size: few; v_call: TRBV10-3; d_call: TRBD2; cdr3_length: 17; cdr3_nt: TGTGCCATCAGTGCAGGCTACGGGCGCGGGAGCCTAAACGAGCAGTACTTC; cdr3_aa: CAISAGYGRGSLNEQYF
j_call: TRBJ2-1; clone_size: few; v_call: TRBV14; d_call: TRBD2; cdr3_length: 15; cdr3_nt: TGTGCCAGCAGCCAACTAGCGGGAGGGGAAAACGAGCAGTTCTTC; cdr3_aa: CASSQLAGGENEQFF
j_call: TRBJ2-7; clone_size: NA; v_call: TRBV5-1; d_call: TRBD1; cdr3_length: 14; cdr3_nt: TGCGCCAGCAGCTTAGACAGGGCAACCTACGAGCAGTACTTC; cdr3_aa: CASSLDRATYEQYF
j_call: TRBJ1-4; clone_size: NA; v_call: TRBV4-2; d_call: NA; cdr3_length: 15; cdr3_nt: TGTGCCAGCAGCCGGTCGCCGTCAACTAATGAAAAACTGTTTTTT; cdr3_aa: CASSRSPSTNEKLFF
j_call: TRBJ2-7; clone_size: few; v_call: TRBV7-9; d_call: NA; cdr3_length: 16; cdr3_nt: TGTGCCAGCAGCCCCAGGAATACCGATGTAATGTACGAGCAGTACTTC; cdr3_aa: CASSPRNTDVMYEQYF
j_call: TRBJ2-5; clone_size: few; v_call: TRBV5-6; d_call: TRBD2; cdr3_length: 15; cdr3_nt: TGTGCCAGCAGCTTGATCGGGAGGGCTGAAGAGACCCAGTACTTC; cdr3_aa: CASSLIGRAEETQYF
j_call: TRBJ2-3; clone_size: NA; v_call: TRBV20-1; d_call: NA; cdr3_length: 15; cdr3_nt: TGCAGTGCAACTAGACTGGACCGTAGCACAGATACGCAGTATTTT; cdr3_aa: CSATRLDRSTDTQYF
j_call: TRBJ2-1; clone_size: NA; v_call: TRBV6-4; d_call: NA; cdr3_length: 15; cdr3_nt: TGTGCCAGCAGTATGCGACCAGGAACCTACAATGAGCAGTTCTTC; cdr3_aa: CASSMRPGTYNEQFF
j_call: TRBJ1-1; clone_size: NA; v_call: TRBV20-1; d_call: NA; cdr3_length: 16; cdr3_nt: TGCAGTGCTAGAGATCGATGGAGGGTCGGGAACACTGAAGCTTTCTTT; cdr3_aa: CSARDRWRVGNTEAFF
j_call: TRBJ1-6; clone_size: NA; v_call: TRBV19; d_call: NA; cdr3_length: 14; cdr3_nt: TGTGCCAGTAGTGGGGGGACGGGCAATTCACCCCTCCACTTT; cdr3_aa: CASSGGTGNSPLHF
j_call: TRBJ2-1; clone_size: NA; v_call: TRBV11-2; d_call: NA; cdr3_length: 13; cdr3_nt: TGTGCCAGCAGCTCGCCTCCTACAGATGAGCAGTTCTTC; cdr3_aa: CASSSPPTDEQFF
j_call: TRBJ2-7; clone_size: NA; v_call: TRBV7-8; d_call: TRBD2; cdr3_length: 15; cdr3_nt: TGTGCCAGCAGCCTCCGGAGAAGCGGGGGTAACGAGCAGTACTTC; cdr3_aa: CASSLRRSGGNEQYF
j_call: TRBJ2-1; clone_size: NA; v_call: TRBV6-5; d_call: NA; cdr3_length: 15; cdr3_nt: TGTGCCAGCAGTTACTCGGACAGTGAGTACAATGAGCAGTTCTTC; cdr3_aa: CASSYSDSEYNEQFF
j_call: TRBJ2-7; clone_size: NA; v_call: TRBV9; d_call: NA; cdr3_length: 14; cdr3_nt: TGTGCCAGCACCCTGGGGACGGAGCCCTACGAGCAGTACTTC; cdr3_aa: CASTLGTEPYEQYF
j_call: TRBJ1-1; clone_size: NA; v_call: TRBV5-6; d_call: TRBD1; cdr3_length: 15; cdr3_nt: TGTGCCAGCAGGGGGGACAGCCAGGTAGGCACTGAAGCTTTCTTT; cdr3_aa: CASRGDSQVGTEAFF
j_call: TRBJ2-1; clone_size: NA; v_call: TRBV20-1; d_call: NA; cdr3_length: 15; cdr3_nt: TGCAGTGCTAGACACACCCTAACGAGGTATTATGAGCAGTTCTTC; cdr3_aa: CSARHTLTRYYEQFF
j_call: TRBJ2-7; clone_size: NA; v_call: TRBV5-6; d_call: TRBD1; cdr3_length: 15; cdr3_nt: TGTGCCAGCAGCATTCCCGGGACAGGGACCCACGAGCAGTACTTC; cdr3_aa: CASSIPGTGTHEQYF
j_call: TRBJ2-7; clone_size: NA; v_call: TRBV7-8; d_call: NA; cdr3_length: 13; cdr3_nt: TGTGCCAGCAGCTTAGCCGCTAGTGGCGAGCAGTACTTC; cdr3_aa: CASSLAASGEQYF
j_call: TRBJ1-6; clone_size: few; v_call: TRBV19; d_call: TRBD1; cdr3_length: 15; cdr3_nt: TGTGCCAGTAACACAGGGGCCACGGATAATTCACCCCTCCACTTT; cdr3_aa: CASNTGATDNSPLHF
j_call: TRBJ2-1; clone_size: NA; v_call: TRBV7-2; d_call: NA; cdr3_length: 15; cdr3_nt: TGTGCCAGCAGCTTAGGGGGACTGGAGGCCGTCGAGCAGTTCTTC; cdr3_aa: CASSLGGLEAVEQFF
j_call: TRBJ1-5; clone_size: NA; v_call: TRBV20-1; d_call: NA; cdr3_length: 13; cdr3_nt: TGCAGTGCTAGAGTTACTAGCAATCAGCCCCAGCATTTT; cdr3_aa: CSARVTSNQPQHF
j_call: TRBJ2-3; clone_size: NA; v_call: TRBV14; d_call: NA; cdr3_length: 14; cdr3_nt: TGTGCCAGCAGCCAAGAATTCGCGAGGGATACGCAGTATTTT; cdr3_aa: CASSQEFARDTQYF
j_call: TRBJ2-3; clone_size: few; v_call: TRBV21-1; d_call: NA; cdr3_length: 16; cdr3_nt: TGTGCCAGCAGCAATCCCGGAGGGCGGGATGTGGATACGCAGTATTTT; cdr3_aa: CASSNPGGRDVDTQYF